Included here is one T cell receptor (beta chain) sequence, with context. Within its sample, this clonotype is large (0.1 to 1%). Its antigen has not been determined. Per-nucleotide qualities are absent, and no much larger clonotype sits a single base away. The record originates from a study of spatial heterogeneity in lung cancer (dated by TCRdb to the late 2010s). Regarding the complete study: Beta-chain transcripts were consistently detected in greater numbers than alpha-chain transcripts, which likely reflects a higher abundance of beta-chain transcripts. In the raw uncorrected reads, each unique combination of TCR and UMI appeared more than ten times on average. In tumor regions, TCR transcript counts showed a strong correlation with a T cell transcriptional module score derived from matched bulk RNA-seq. In non-small cell lung cancer, the study made a quantitative comparison of TCR alpha and beta repertoires among multiple tumor regions, matched nontumor lung and blood. The study linked features of the TCR repertoire to counts of nonsynonymous mutations, which were determined by whole-exome sequencing of tumor tissue. Both alpha and beta chains were TCR-sequenced in samples taken at surgery, namely 220 tumor regions, 63 to 70 matched nontumor lung samples and approximately 58 PBMC samples. Paper-wide results and their limitations: Counts of ubiquitous and regional expanded TCRs correlated with counts of ubiquitous and regional nonsynonymous mutations, respectively. A correlation was observed between the number of expanded intratumoral alpha and beta TCRs and the tumor nonsynonymous mutation count. TCR-seq coverage of tumor T cells was estimated at only roughly 7.7% for alpha chains and 13% to 15% for beta chains. Additional single-cell paired TCR alpha and beta sequencing was considered necessary to confirm, at a functional level, the hypothesis that regional TCRs recognize regional mutations.

The library was obtained by 5' RACE. TCRdb records NextSeq 500 as the sequencer. The TCR library protocol attached a unique molecular identifier to each TCR cDNA molecule to allow correction of PCR and sequencing errors. In the source study's methods: TCR identification, UMI-based error correction and CDR3 extraction were performed with Decombinator tools. Expanded TCRs were defined as those above a frequency of 2 per 1,000, corresponding to the top 1% of the tumor frequency distribution. Expanded tumor TCRs were classed as regional if statistically deemed absent (corrected P<0.05) from at least one tumor region, otherwise ubiquitous. Renyi diversity was calculated using the R vegan package after each repertoire was subsampled 100 times to 5,000 TCRs. CDR3 similarity networks were built from amino acid triplet string-kernel similarity, connecting CDR3s with pairwise similarity above 0.82. TCRdb itself trimmed the public reads at Q25 with fastp, ran MiXCR and retained productive beta chains. Each CDR3 protein gets just one entry, which takes the most common genes and DNA from the rows behind it. These V and J calls derive from TCRdb rather than the authors' analysis. Here the sample has 3,000 to 3,500 distinct CDR3 sequences; 8% to 9.5% occur a single time. Jointly, the top ten make up approximately 11% of the sample.

The meaning of the sample's time point label: sample taken at primary tumor resection. The donors were about 65 patients from the lung TRACERx cohort who had early-stage, untreated non-small cell lung cancer. For TCR sequencing, whole RNA was extracted from tumor and nontumor lung tissue, or from cryopreserved PBMC samples, and no cell sorting was done. Patients were selected for TCR sequencing only if sufficient RNA was available from at least two tumor regions. Before selection, tumor and adjacent nontumor lung specimens were reviewed by a lung pathologist. CDR1 and CDR2, looked up from the germline V gene, are SGHDN and FVKESK. Spanning cysteine to phenylalanine, the CDR3 consists of 19 amino acids. The DNA shown is the 57-base CDR3, in frame from base 1. V is pruned by 2 bases and J by 5 bases, leaving 19 bases of the junction without a gene match.

This specimen was lung tumor tissue, taken at surgery. The clonotype comes from a male donor with early-stage non-small cell lung cancer. The sequence is built from TRBV14 and TRBJ2-7; 9 bases in between match TRBD2. The CDR3 amino acid sequence is: CASSQRRPGLAGLVDEQYF. At the DNA level, the sequence is TGTGCCAGCAGCCAAAGAAGGCCGGGACTAGCTGGGCTCGTGGACGAGCAGTACTTC. Supplemented by the reference TRBV14 and TRBJ2-7 proteins around the CDR3, the complete variable domain is EAGVTQFPSHSVIEKGQTVTLRCDPISGHDNLYWYRRVMGKEIKFLLHFVKESKQDESGMPNNRFLAERTGGTYSTLKVQPAELEDSGVYFCASSQRRPGLAGLVDEQYFGPGTRLTVT.